This T cell receptor (beta chain) was obtained from a study of blood T cell repertoires in COVID-19. Study summary: Spain, Italy and the United States supplied samples that represented acute and convalescent COVID-19. Sources were T cells, B-cell-depleted T cells, or PBMCs; the material itself was cDNA or gDNA.

Participant reports of clinical history set cohort assignment. In the study's own analysis: Estimation of nucleated cell counts was performed using reference gene primer amplification. Sequencing used immunoSEQ multiplex PCR; TCRdb keeps in-frame clones, though not all of them. From that table come the V and J calls and clone size; the DNA was used to work out D and trimming. The sample has 300,000 to 500,000 clones, roughly 90% seen once. V shed 5 bases and J shed 8 bases, with 21 bases lying between them. The CDR3 covers 15 residues. Germline CDR1 reads SEHNR; CDR2 reads FQNEAQ (reference sequence).

The sequence was obtained from a woman aged 30 to 39 with acute COVID-19. This chain connects TRBV7-9 to TRBJ1-2; D possibly corresponds to TRBD1 (6 bases). The sample taken for sequencing was PBMCs or T cells enriched from blood (not recorded which). CDR3 nucleotides: TGTGCCAGCAGCCAAGGGGCAACCGGGACACACGGCTACACCTTC. It translates to CASSQGATGTHGYTF.